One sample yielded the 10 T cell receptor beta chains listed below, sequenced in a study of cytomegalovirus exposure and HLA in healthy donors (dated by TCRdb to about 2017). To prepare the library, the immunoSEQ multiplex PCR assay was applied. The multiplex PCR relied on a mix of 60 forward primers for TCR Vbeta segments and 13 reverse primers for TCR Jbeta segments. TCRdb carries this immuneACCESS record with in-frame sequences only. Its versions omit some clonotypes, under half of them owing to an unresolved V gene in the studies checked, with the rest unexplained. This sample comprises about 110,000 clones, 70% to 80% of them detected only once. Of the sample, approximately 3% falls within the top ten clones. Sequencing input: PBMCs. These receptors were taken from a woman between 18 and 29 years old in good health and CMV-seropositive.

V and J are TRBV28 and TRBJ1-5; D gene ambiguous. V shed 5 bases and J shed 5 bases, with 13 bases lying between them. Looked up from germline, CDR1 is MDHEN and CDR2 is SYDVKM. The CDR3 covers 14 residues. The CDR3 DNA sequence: TGTGCCAGCAGTCTGTATCCCGGTTATCAGCCCCAGCATTTT. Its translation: CASSLYPGYQPQHF.

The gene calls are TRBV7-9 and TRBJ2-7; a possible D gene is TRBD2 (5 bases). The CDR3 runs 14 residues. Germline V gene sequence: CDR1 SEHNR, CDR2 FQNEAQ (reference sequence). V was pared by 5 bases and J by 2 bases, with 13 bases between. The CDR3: CASSPRTETYEQYF. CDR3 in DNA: TGTGCCAGCAGCCCAAGGACTGAAACCTACGAGCAGTACTTC.

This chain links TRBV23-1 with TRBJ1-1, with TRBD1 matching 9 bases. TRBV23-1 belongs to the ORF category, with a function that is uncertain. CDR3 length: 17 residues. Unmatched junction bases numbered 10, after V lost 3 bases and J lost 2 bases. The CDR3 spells CASSHPTGGSNNTEAFF. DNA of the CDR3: TGCGCCAGCAGTCACCCGACAGGGGGTTCAAACAACACTGAAGCTTTCTTT.

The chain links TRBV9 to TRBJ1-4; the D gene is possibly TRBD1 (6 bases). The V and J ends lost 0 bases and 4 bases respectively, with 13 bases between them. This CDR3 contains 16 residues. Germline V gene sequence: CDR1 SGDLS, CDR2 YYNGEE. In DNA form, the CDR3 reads TGTGCCAGCAGCGTAGAGGGGGGGAAGAGTAATGAAAAACTGTTTTTT. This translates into CASSVEGGKSNEKLFF.

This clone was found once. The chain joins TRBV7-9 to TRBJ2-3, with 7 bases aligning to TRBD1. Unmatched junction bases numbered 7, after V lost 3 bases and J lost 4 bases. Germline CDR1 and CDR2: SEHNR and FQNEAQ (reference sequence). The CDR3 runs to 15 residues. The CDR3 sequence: CASSFFTGVPDTQYF. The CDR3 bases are TGTGCCAGCAGCTTCTTCACAGGGGTTCCAGATACGCAGTATTTT. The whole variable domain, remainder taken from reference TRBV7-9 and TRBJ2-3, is DTGVSQNPRHKITKRGQNVTFRCDPISEHNRLYWYRQTLGQGPEFLTYFQNEAQLEKSRLLSDRFSAERPKGSFSTLEIQRTEQGDSAMYLCASSFFTGVPDTQYFGPGTRLTVL.

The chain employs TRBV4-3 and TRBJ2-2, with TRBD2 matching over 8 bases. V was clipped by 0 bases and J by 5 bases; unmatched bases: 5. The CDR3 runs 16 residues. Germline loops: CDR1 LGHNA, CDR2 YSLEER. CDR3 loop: CASSQESGSGTGELFF. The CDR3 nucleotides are TGCGCCAGCAGCCAAGAGAGCGGGAGTGGTACCGGGGAGCTGTTTTTT.

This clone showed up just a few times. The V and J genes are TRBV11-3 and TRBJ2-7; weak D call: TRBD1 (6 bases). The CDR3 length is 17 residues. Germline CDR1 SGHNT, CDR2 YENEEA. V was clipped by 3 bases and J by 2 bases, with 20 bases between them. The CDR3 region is CASSFARWTDRTYEQYF. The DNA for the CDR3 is TGTGCCAGCAGCTTTGCCCGTTGGACAGACAGAACCTACGAGCAGTACTTC.

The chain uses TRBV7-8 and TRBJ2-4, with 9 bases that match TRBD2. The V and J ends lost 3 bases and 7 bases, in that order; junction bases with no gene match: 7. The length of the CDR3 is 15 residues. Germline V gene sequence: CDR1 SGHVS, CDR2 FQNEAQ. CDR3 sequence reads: CASSFQASGTNIQYF. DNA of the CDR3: TGTGCCAGCAGCTTTCAGGCTAGCGGGACGAACATTCAGTACTTC.

This CDR3 is CASSQERAGSEAFF. The CDR3 bases are TGTGCCAGCAGCCAAGAAAGGGCAGGGTCTGAAGCTTTCTTT. The rearrangement uses TRBV4-2 and TRBJ1-1; possibly TRBD1 for D (5 bases). Germline V gene data show CDR1 as LGHNA and CDR2 as YNFKEQ. The CDR3 has 14 residues. V was clipped by 0 bases and J by 6 bases, with 11 bases between them.

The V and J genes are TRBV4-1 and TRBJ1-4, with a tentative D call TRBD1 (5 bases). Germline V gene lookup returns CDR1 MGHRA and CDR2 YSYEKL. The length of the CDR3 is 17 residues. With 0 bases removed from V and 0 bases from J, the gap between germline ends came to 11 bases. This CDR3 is CASSQESLRATNEKLFF. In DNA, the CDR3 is TGCGCCAGCAGCCAAGAGTCCCTCAGGGCAACTAATGAAAAACTGTTTTTT.